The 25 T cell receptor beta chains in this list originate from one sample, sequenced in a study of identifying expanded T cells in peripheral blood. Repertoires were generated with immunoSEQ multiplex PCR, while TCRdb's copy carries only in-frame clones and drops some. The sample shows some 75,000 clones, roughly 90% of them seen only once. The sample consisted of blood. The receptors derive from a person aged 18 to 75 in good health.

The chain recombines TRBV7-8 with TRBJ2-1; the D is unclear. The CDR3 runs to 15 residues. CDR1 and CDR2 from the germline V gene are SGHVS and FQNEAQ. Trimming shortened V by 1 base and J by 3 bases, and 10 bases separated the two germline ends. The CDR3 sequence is CASSLGDGVYNEQFF. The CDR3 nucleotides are TGTGCCAGCAGCTTAGGGGATGGAGTCTACAATGAGCAGTTCTTC.

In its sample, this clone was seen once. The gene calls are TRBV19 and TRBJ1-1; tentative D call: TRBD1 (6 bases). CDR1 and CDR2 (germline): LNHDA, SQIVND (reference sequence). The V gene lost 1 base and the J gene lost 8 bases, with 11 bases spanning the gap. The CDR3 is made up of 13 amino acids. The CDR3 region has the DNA TGTGCCAGTAGTATAGGCGGGGGCCGGGAAGCTTTCTTT. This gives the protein CASSIGGGREAFF. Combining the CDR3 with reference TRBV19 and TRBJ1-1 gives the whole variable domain DGGITQSPKYLFRKEGQNVTLSCEQNLNHDAMYWYRQDPGQGLRLIYYSQIVNDFQKGDIAEGYSVSREKKESFPLTVTSAQKNPTAFYLCASSIGGGREAFFGQGTRLTVV.

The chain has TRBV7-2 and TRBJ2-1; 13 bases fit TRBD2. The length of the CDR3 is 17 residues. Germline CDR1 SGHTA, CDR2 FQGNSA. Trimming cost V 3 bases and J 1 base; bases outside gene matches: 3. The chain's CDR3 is CASSFGTSGASYNEQFF. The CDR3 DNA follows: TGTGCCAGCAGCTTCGGGACTAGCGGGGCTTCCTACAATGAGCAGTTCTTC.

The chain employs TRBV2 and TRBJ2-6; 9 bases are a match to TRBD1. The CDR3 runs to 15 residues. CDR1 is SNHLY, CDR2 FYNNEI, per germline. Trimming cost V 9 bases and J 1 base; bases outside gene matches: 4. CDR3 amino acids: CARGQGSSGANVLTF. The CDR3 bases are TGTGCCAGAGGACAGGGGTCTTCTGGGGCCAACGTCCTGACTTTC. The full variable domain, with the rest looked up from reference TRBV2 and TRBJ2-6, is EPEVTQTPSHQVTQMGQEVILRCVPISNHLYFYWYRQILGQKVEFLVSFYNNEISEKSEIFDDQFSVERPDGSNFTLKIRSTKLEDSAMYFCARGQGSSGANVLTFGAGSRLTVL.

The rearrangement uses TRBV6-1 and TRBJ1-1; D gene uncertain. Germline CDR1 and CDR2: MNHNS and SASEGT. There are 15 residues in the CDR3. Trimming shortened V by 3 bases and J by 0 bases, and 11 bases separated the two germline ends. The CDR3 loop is CASSDADGMNTEAFF. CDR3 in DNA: TGTGCCAGCAGTGACGCGGACGGCATGAACACTGAAGCTTTCTTT.

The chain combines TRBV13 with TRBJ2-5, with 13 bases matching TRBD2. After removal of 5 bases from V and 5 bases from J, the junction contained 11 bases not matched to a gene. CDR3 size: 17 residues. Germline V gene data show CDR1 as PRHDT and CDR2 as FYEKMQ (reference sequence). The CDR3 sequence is CASSLRLAGGAWETQYF. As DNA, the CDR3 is TGTGCCAGCAGCCTCCGACTAGCGGGGGGCGCATGGGAGACCCAGTACTTC. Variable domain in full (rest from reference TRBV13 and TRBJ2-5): AAGVIQSPRHLIKEKRETATLKCYPIPRHDTVYWYQQGPGQDPQFLISFYEKMQSDKGSIPDRFSAQQFSDYHSELNMSSLELGDSALYFCASSLRLAGGAWETQYFGPGTRLLVL.

CDR3 bases: TGCGCCAGCAGCTGGAGCGGGAGTACAGATACGCAGTATTTT. Encoded protein: CASSWSGSTDTQYF. The rearrangement links TRBV5-1 to TRBJ2-3; TRBD2 aligns across 8 bases. CDR3 length: 14 residues. From germline, CDR1 is SGHRS and CDR2 YFSETQ. Losses at the gene ends were 3 bases for V and 3 bases for J; bases not matched to a gene: 3.

The CDR3 DNA sequence: TGTGCCAGCAGCTTGGACCCTAGACCCGAATCCTACAATGAGCAGTTCTTC. It encodes CASSLDPRPESYNEQFF. V and J are TRBV5-6 and TRBJ2-1; D gene unclear. Germline CDR1 SGHDT, CDR2 YYEEEE. This CDR3 is 17 amino acids long. V lost 0 bases and J 1 base, leaving 14 bases between the germline ends.

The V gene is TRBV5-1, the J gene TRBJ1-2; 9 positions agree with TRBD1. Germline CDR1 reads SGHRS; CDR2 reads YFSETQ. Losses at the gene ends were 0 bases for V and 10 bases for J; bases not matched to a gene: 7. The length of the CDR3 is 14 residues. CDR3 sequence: CASSLDGGTGIYTF. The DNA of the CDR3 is TGCGCCAGCAGCTTGGATGGCGGGACAGGGATCTACACCTTC.

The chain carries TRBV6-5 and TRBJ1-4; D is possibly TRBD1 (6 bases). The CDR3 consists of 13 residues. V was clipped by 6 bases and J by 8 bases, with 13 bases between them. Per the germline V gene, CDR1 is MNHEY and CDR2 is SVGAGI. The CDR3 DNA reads TGTGCCAGCAGGAGGGGGGTAAACGAAAAACTGTTTTTT. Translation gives CASRRGVNEKLFF.

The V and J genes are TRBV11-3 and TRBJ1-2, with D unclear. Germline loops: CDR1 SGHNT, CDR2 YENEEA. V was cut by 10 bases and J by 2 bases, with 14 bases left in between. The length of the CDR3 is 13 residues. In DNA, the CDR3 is TGTGCCACCCTTAGAACCTTAAACTATGGCTACACCTTC. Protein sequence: CATLRTLNYGYTF.

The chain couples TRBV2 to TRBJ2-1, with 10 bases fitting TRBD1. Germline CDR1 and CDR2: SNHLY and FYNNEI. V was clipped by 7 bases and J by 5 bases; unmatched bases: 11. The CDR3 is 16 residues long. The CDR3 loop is CASMAWRGTGDNEQFF. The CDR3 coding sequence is TGTGCCAGCATGGCGTGGAGAGGGACAGGGGACAATGAGCAGTTCTTC. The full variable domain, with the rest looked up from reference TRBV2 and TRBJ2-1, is EPEVTQTPSHQVTQMGQEVILRCVPISNHLYFYWYRQILGQKVEFLVSFYNNEISEKSEIFDDQFSVERPDGSNFTLKIRSTKLEDSAMYFCASMAWRGTGDNEQFFGPGTRLTVL.

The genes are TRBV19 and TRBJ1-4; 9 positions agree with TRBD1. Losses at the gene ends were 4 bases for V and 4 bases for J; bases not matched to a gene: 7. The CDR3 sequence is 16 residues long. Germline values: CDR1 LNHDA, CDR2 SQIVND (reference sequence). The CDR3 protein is CASSSGTGFINEKLFF. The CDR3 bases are TGTGCCAGTAGTAGCGGGACAGGGTTTATTAATGAAAAACTGTTTTTT.

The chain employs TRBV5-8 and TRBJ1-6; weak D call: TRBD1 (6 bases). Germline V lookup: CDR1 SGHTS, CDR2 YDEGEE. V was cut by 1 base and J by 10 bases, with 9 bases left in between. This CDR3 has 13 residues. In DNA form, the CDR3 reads TGTGCCAGCAGCTTGCACAGGGAGTCACCCCTCCACTTT. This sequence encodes CASSLHRESPLHF.

Here the CDR3 DNA reads TGTGCCAGCAGTTTATCCCCGGACAGGGACGACGAGCAGTACTTC. Amino acids: CASSLSPDRDDEQYF. V is TRBV27 and J is TRBJ2-7; 8 nucleotides line up with TRBD1. The V gene's germline CDR1 is MNHEY and CDR2 SMNVEV (reference sequence). CDR3 length: 15 residues. The trim removed 0 bases at V and 5 bases at J, leaving 6 bases unmatched.

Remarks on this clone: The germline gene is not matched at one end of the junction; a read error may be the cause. For the CDR3, the DNA is TGTGCCAGCAGAGGACCGGGCCCTGCGTACTTT. This translates into CASRGPGPAYF. This chain connects TRBV14 to TRBJ2-3; D is unclear. The germline CDR1 and CDR2 sequences are SGHDN and FVKESK. The CDR3 covers 11 residues. Looking up the rest from reference TRBV14 and TRBJ2-3 gives the full variable domain: EAGVTQFPSHSVIEKGQTVTLRCDPISGHDNLYWYRRVMGKEIKFLLHFVKESKQDESGMPNNRFLAERTGGTYSTLKVQPAELEDSGVYFCASRGPGPAYFGPGTRLTVL.

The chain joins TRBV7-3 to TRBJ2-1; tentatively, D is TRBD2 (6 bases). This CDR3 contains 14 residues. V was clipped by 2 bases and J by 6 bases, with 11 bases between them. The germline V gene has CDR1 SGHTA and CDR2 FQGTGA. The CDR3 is CASSLDLARNEQFF. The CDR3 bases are TGTGCCAGCAGCTTAGACCTAGCGCGCAATGAGCAGTTCTTC.

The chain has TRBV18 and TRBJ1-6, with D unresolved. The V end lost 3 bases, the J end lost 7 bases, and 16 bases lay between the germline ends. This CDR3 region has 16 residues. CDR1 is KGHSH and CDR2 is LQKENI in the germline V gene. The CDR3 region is CASSPTTERTNSPLHF. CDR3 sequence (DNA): TGTGCCAGCTCACCTACCACAGAAAGAACAAATTCACCCCTCCACTTT. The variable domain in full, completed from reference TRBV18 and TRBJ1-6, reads NAGVMQNPRHLVRRRGQEARLRCSPMKGHSHVYWYRQLPEEGLKFMVYLQKENIIDESGMPKERFSAEFPKEGPSILRIQQVVRGDSAAYFCASSPTTERTNSPLHFGNGTRLTVT.

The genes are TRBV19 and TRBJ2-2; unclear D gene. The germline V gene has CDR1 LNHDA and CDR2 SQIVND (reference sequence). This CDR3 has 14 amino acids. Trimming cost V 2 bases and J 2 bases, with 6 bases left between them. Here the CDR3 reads CASSIQLNTGELFF. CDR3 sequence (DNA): TGTGCCAGTAGTATACAGCTTAACACCGGGGAGCTGTTTTTT.

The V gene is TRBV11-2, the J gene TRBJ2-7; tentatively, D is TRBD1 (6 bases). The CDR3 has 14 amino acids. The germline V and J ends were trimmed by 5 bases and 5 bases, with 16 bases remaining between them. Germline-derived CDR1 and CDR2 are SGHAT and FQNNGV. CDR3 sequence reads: CASSRLTTGNEQYF. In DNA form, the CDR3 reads TGTGCCAGCAGCCGCCTAACGACAGGTAACGAGCAGTACTTC. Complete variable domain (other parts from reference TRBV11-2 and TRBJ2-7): EAGVAQSPRYKIIEKRQSVAFWCNPISGHATLYWYQQILGQGPKLLIQFQNNGVVDDSQLPKDRFSAERLKGVDSTLKIQPAKLEDSAVYLCASSRLTTGNEQYFGPGTRLTVT.

CDR3 sequence: CAQVQNTEAFF. In DNA form, the CDR3 reads TGTGCCCAAGTGCAAAACACTGAAGCTTTCTTT. The V and J genes are TRBV7-2 and TRBJ1-1; no firm D call. CDR3 size: 11 residues. Germline lookup yields CDR1 SGHTA and CDR2 FQGNSA. V dropped 11 bases and J dropped 2 bases, with 9 bases sitting between them. Based on the CDR3 plus reference TRBV7-2 and TRBJ1-1, the full variable domain is GAGVSQSPSNKVTEKGKDVELRCDPISGHTALYWYRQSLGQGLEFLIYFQGNSAPDKSGLPSDRFSAERTGGSVSTLTIQRTQQEDSAVYLCAQVQNTEAFFGQGTRLTVV.

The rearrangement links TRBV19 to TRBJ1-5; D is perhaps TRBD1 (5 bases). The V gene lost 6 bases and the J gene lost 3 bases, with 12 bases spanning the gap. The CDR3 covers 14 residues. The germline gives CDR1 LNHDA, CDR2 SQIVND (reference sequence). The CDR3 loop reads CASRWRGNNQPQHF. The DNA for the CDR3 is TGTGCCAGTAGGTGGAGGGGCAACAATCAGCCCCAGCATTTT.

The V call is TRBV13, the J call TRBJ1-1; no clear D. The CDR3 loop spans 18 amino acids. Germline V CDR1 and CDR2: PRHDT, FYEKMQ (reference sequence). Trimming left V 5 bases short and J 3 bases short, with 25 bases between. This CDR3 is CASSGPNEVGSADTEAFF. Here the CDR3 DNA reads TGTGCCAGCAGCGGTCCAAACGAAGTTGGATCGGCGGACACTGAAGCTTTCTTT.

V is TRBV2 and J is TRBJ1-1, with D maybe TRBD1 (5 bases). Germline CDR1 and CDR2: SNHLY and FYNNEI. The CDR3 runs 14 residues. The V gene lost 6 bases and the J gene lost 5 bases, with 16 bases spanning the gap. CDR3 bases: TGTGCCAGCAGCCCAGGGCGGCTAGGGACTGAAGCTTTCTTT. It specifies CASSPGRLGTEAFF.

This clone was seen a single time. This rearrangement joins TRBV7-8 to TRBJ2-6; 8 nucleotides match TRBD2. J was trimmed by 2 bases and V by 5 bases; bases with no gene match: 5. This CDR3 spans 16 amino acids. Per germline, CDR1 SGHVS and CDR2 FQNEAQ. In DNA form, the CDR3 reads TGTGCCAGCAGCCCCCGGGGGGGGCCTGGGGCCAACGTCCTGACTTTC. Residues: CASSPRGGPGANVLTF.